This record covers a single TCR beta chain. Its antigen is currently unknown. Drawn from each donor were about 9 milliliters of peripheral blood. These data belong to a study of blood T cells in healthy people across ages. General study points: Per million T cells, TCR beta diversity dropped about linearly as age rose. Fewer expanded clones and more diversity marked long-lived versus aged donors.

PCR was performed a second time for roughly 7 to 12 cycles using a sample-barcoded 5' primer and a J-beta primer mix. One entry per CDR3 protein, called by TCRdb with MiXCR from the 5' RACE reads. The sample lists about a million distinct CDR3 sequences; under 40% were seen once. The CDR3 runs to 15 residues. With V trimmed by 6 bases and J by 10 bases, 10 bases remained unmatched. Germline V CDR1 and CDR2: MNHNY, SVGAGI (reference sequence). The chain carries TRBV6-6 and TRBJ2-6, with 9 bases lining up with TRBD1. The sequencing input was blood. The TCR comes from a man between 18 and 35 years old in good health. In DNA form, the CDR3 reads TGTGCCAGCAGCTATGTGGGACAGGGCGCAAACGTCCTGACTTTC. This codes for CASSYVGQGANVLTF.